The 6 T cell receptor beta chains in this list originate from one sample, sequenced in a study of identical twins. TCRdb re-analysed the 5' RACE reads in MiXCR, keeping a single row per CDR3 protein. The top ten clones hold 0.75% to 1% of a sample with around 680,000 distinct CDR3 sequences, more than 6.5% of them seen once. This sample also appeared in a second study, on yellow fever vaccine responses in identical twins.

The specimen sequenced was PBMCs. Source of these receptors: a woman younger than 35 in good health.

The chain's CDR3 is CASSLSGSPSTDTQYF. In nucleotides, the CDR3 is TGTGCCAGCAGCCTTAGCGGGAGCCCTAGCACAGATACGCAGTATTTT. The rearrangement uses TRBV7-9 and TRBJ2-3; 9 nucleotides align to TRBD2. J was trimmed by 0 bases and V by 5 bases; bases with no gene match: 6. From germline, CDR1 is SEHNR and CDR2 FQNEAQ (reference sequence). The CDR3 covers 16 residues.

The gene calls are TRBV20-1 and TRBJ2-7; D may be TRBD1 (6 bases). Germline V lookup: CDR1 DFQATT, CDR2 SNEGSKA (reference sequence). The CDR3 is 14 residues long. The V end was cut by 0 bases, the J end by 0 bases, with 9 bases between. In nucleotides, the CDR3 is TGCAGTGCTAGAGATTTGACAGGCTCCTACGAGCAGTACTTC. Its translation: CSARDLTGSYEQYF.

This clonotype turned up a few times. V gene TRBV9 combines with J gene TRBJ1-1; TRBD1 might be the D (5 bases). The CDR3 runs 17 residues. V was pared by 4 bases and J by 5 bases, with 24 bases between. Germline V gives CDR1 SGDLS, CDR2 YYNGEE. DNA of the CDR3: TGTGCCAGCAGCCACTCCCCGGGGCGGGAAAGTTGGACTGAAGCTTTCTTT. Translated, it gives CASSHSPGRESWTEAFF.

The chain combines TRBV7-9 with TRBJ2-1, with D tentatively TRBD2 (6 bases). This CDR3 contains 16 residues. Trimming stripped 5 bases from V and 3 bases from J, with 17 bases between. CDR1 SEHNR and CDR2 FQNEAQ come from the germline V gene (reference sequence). The CDR3 reads CASSTGEVFFYNEQFF. The CDR3 coding sequence is TGTGCCAGCAGCACGGGGGAAGTATTTTTCTACAATGAGCAGTTCTTC.

This clonotype was seen ten or more times. The chain's CDR3 is CATSRDRAGTYNEQFF. CDR3 nucleotide sequence: TGTGCCACCAGCAGAGATCGGGCGGGAACATACAATGAGCAGTTCTTC. The V call is TRBV15, the J call TRBJ2-1; D might be TRBD2 (6 bases). The V end was cut by 0 bases, the J end by 4 bases, with 13 bases between. Germline V gene sequence: CDR1 LNHNV, CDR2 YYDKDF (reference sequence). This CDR3 is built from 16 residues.

This clonotype occurred a few times. V is TRBV7-9 and J is TRBJ2-4; D unresolved. Per the germline V gene, CDR1 is SEHNR and CDR2 is FQNEAQ (reference sequence). The CDR3 loop spans 15 amino acids. V dropped 5 bases and J dropped 0 bases, with 11 bases sitting between them. The CDR3 sequence is CASSAQPLAKNIQYF. The CDR3 DNA reads as TGTGCCAGCAGCGCTCAACCGCTAGCCAAAAACATTCAGTACTTC.